The following is a TCR beta chain sequence with its context. This specimen comes from a study of blood T cell repertoires in COVID-19. This CDR3 region has 13 residues. Trimming took 6 bases from V and 0 from J, leaving 8 bases between them. The assay was immunoSEQ multiplex PCR, and TCRdb's table has in-frame clones only and misses some. The repertoire holds about 62,000 clones, with 80% to 95% as singletons. The sample was peripheral blood. The sequence came from a human donor in a cohort sampled during active COVID-19. The gene calls are TRBV12-3 or TRBV12-4 and TRBJ1-1; a weak D match, TRBD1 (6 bases). Here the CDR3 reads CASRGTMNTEAFF. The CDR3 DNA follows: TGTGCCAGCAGGGGGACAATGAACACTGAAGCTTTCTTT.